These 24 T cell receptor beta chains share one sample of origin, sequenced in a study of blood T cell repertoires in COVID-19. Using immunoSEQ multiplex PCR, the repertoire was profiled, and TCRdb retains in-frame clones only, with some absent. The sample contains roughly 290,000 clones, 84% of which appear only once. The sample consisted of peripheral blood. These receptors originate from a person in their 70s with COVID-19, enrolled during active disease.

CDR3 DNA: TGTGCCAGCAGCCCACGCTTGGGACTAACCTTAACCGGGGAGCTGTTTTTT. Amino acids: CASSPRLGLTLTGELFF. The chain combines TRBV7-9 with TRBJ2-2; 7 bases agree with TRBD2. Germline CDR1 reads SEHNR; CDR2 reads FQNEAQ (reference sequence). V lost 5 bases and J lost 5; bases outside the gene matches: 14. The CDR3 has 17 residues.

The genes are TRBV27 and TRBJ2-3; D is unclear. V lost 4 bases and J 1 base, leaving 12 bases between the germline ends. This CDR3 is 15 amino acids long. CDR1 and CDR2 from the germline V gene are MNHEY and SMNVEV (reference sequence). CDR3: CASSSRVVRTDTQYF. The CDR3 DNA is TGTGCCAGCAGTTCCCGGGTCGTTCGCACAGATACGCAGTATTTT.

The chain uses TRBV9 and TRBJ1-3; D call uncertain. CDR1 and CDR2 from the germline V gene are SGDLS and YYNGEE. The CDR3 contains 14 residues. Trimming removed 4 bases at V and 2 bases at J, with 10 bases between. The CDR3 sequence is CASSPRGAGNTIYF. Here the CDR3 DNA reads TGTGCCAGCAGCCCCCGCGGCGCTGGAAACACCATATATTTT.

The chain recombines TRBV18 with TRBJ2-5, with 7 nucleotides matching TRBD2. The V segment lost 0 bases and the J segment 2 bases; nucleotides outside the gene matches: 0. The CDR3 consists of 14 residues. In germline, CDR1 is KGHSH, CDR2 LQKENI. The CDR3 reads CASSPPRGQETQYF. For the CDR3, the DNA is TGTGCCAGCTCACCACCGCGGGGGCAAGAGACCCAGTACTTC.

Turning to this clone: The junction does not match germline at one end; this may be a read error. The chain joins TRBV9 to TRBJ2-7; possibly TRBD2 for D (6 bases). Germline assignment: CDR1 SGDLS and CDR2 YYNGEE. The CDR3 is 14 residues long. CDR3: CVSSARDWDYEQYF. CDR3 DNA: TGTGTCAGCAGCGCAAGGGACTGGGACTACGAGCAGTACTTC.

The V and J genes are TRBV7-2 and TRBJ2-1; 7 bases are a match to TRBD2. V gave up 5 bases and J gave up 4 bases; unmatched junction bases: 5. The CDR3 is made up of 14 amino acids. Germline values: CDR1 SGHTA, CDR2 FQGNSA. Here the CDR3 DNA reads TGTGCCAGCAGCGGACCAGCGGGGTACAATGAGCAGTTCTTC. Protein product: CASSGPAGYNEQFF.

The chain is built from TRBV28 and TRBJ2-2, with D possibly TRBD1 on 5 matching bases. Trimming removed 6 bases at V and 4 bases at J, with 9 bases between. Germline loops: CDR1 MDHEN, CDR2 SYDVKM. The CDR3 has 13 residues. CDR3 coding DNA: TGTGCCAGCAGATTCAGGGCCACCGGGGAGCTGTTTTTT. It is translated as CASRFRATGELFF.

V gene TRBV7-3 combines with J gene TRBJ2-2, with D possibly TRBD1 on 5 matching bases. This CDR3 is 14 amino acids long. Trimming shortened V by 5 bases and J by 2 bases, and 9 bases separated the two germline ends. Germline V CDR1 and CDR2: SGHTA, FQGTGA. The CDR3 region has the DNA TGTGCCAGCAGCAGGGGATTAAACACCGGGGAGCTGTTTTTT. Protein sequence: CASSRGLNTGELFF.

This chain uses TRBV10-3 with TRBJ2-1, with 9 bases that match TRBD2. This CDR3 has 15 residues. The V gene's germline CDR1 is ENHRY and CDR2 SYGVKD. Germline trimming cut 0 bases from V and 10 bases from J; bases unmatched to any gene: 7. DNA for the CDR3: TGTGCCATCAGTGAGTCAGGCGGGAGGGAGGGAGAGCAGTTCTTC. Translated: CAISESGGREGEQFF.

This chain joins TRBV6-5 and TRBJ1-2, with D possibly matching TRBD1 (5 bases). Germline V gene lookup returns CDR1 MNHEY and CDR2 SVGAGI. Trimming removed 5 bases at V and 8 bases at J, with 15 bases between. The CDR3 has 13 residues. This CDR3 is CASSRREGLGYTF. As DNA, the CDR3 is TGTGCCAGCAGTCGAAGGGAGGGGTTAGGCTACACCTTC.

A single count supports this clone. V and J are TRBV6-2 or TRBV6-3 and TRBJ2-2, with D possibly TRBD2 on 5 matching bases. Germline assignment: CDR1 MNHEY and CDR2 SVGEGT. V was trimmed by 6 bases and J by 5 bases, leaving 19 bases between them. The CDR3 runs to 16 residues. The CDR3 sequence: CASSKDSTGNTGELFF. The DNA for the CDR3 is TGTGCCAGCAGCAAAGACTCAACGGGGAATACCGGGGAGCTGTTTTTT.

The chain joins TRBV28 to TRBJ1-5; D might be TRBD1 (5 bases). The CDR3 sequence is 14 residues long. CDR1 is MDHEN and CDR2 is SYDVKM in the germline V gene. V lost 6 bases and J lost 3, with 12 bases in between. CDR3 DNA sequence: TGTGCCAGCAGCCTGGGGCAGGACAATCAGCCCCAGCATTTT. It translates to CASSLGQDNQPQHF.

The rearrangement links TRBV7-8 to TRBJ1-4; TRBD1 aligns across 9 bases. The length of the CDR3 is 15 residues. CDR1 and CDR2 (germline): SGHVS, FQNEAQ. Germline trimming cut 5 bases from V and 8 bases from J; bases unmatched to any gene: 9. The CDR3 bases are TGTGCCAGCAGCATCAGACAGGGGGTTGGAGAAAAACTGTTTTTT. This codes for CASSIRQGVGEKLFF.

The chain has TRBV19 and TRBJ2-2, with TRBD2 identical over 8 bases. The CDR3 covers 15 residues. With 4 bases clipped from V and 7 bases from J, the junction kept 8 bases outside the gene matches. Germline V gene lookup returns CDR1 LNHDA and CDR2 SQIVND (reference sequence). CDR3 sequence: CASSTPGLDFGELFF. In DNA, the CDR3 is TGTGCCAGTAGTACCCCGGGACTAGATTTCGGGGAGCTGTTTTTT.

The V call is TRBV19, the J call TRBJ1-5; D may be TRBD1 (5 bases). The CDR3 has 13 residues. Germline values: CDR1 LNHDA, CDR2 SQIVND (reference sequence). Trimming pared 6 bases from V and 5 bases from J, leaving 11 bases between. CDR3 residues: CASRTAPDQPQHF. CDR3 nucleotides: TGTGCCAGTAGGACAGCCCCAGATCAGCCCCAGCATTTT.

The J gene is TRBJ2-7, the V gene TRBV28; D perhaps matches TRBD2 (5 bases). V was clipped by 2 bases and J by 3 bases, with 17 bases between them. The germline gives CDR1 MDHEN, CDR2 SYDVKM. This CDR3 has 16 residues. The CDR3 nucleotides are TGTGCCAGCAGTTTAGGAGGAGGCGTCGTCGGCTACGAGCAGTACTTC. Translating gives CASSLGGGVVGYEQYF. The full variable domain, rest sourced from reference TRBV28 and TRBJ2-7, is DVKVTQSSRYLVKRTGEKVFLECVQDMDHENMFWYRQDPGLGLRLIYFSYDVKMKEKGDIPEGYSVSREKKERFSLILESASTNQTSMYLCASSLGGGVVGYEQYFGPGTRLTVT.

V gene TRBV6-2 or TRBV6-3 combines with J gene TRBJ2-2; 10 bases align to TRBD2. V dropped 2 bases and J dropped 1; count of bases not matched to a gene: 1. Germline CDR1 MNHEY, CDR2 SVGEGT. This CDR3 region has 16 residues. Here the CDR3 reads CASSYRLAGNTGELFF. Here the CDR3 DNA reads TGTGCCAGCAGTTACAGACTAGCGGGGAACACCGGGGAGCTGTTTTTT.

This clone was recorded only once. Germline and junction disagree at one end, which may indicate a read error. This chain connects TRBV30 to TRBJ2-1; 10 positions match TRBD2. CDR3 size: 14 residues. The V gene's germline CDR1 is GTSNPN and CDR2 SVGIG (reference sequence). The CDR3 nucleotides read TGTGCCTGGAGTGTAATTCTAGCGGGAGAGGCGCCGCTCTTC. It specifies CAWSVILAGEAPLF.

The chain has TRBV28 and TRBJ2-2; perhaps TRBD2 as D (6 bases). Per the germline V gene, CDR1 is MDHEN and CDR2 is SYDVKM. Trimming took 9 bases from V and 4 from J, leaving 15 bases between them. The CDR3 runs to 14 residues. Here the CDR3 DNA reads TGTGCCAGTCGGGAGTATGATGGCACCGGGGAGCTGTTTTTT. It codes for CASREYDGTGELFF.

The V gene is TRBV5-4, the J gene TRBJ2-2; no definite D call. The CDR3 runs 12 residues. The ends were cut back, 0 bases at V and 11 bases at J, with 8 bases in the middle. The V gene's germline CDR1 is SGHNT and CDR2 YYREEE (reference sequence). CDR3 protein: CASSLDGSELFF. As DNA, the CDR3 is TGTGCCAGCAGCTTGGACGGGTCAGAGCTGTTTTTT. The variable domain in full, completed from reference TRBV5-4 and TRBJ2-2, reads ETGVTQSPTHLIKTRGQQVTLRCSSQSGHNTVSWYQQALGQGPQFIFQYYREEENGRGNFPPRFSGLQFPNYSSELNVNALELDDSALYLCASSLDGSELFFGEGSRLTVL.

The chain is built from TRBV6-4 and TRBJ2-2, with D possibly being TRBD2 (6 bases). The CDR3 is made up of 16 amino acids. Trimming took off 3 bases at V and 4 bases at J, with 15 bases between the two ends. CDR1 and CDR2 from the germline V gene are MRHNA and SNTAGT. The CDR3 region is CASSEDRGGTTGELFF. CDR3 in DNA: TGTGCCAGCAGTGAAGATCGGGGCGGGACCACCGGGGAGCTGTTTTTT.

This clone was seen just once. The CDR3 loop is CASSPIAFAGELFF. The DNA of the CDR3 is TGTGCCAGCAGCCCAATAGCTTTCGCCGGGGAGCTGTTTTTT. The rearrangement uses TRBV7-2 and TRBJ2-2; D is undetermined. Per the germline V gene, CDR1 is SGHTA and CDR2 is FQGNSA. V was pared by 5 bases and J by 6 bases, with 13 bases between. This CDR3 has 14 residues.

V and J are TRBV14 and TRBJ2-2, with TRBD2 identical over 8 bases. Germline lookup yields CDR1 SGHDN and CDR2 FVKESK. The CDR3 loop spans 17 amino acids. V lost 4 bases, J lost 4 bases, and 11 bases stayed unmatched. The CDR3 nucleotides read TGTGCCAGCAGCCCCCTTCGGGGGGGGAGATTCACCGGGGAGCTGTTTTTT. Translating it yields CASSPLRGGRFTGELFF.

The CDR3 nucleotides are TGTGCCAGCAGTTCCCGGGGACGACAGGGTGGGGAAGCTTTCTTT. This codes for CASSSRGRQGGEAFF. The rearrangement links TRBV6-2 or TRBV6-3 to TRBJ1-1; 7 nucleotides match TRBD1. The V and J ends lost 4 bases and 8 bases, in that order; junction bases with no gene match: 13. The CDR3 sequence is 15 residues long. Germline-derived CDR1 and CDR2 are MNHEY and SVGEGT.